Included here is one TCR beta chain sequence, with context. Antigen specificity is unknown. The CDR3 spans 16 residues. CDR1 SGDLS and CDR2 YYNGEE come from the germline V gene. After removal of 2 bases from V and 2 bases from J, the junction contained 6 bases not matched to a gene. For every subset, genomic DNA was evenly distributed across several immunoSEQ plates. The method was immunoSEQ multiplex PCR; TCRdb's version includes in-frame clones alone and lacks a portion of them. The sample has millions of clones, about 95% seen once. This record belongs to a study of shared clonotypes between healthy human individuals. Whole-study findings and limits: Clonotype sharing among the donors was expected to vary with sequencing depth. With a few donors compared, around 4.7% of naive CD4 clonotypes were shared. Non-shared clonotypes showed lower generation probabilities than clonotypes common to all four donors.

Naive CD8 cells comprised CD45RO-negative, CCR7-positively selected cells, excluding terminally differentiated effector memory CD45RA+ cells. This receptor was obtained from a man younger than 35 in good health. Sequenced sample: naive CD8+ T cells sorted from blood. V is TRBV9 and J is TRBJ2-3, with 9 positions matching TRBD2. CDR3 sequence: CASSVEAGGHTDTQYF. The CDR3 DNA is TGTGCCAGCAGCGTCGAGGCGGGAGGGCACACAGATACGCAGTATTTT.